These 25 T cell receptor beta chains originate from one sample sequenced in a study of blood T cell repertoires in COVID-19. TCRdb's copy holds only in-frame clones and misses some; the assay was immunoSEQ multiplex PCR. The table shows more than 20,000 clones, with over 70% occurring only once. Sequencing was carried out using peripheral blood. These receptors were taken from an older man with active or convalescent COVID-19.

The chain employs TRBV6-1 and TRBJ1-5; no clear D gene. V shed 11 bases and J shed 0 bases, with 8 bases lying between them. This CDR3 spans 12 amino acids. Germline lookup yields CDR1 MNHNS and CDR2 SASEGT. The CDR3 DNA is TGTGCCGTGGGGAGTAGCAATCAGCCCCAGCATTTT. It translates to CAVGSSNQPQHF.

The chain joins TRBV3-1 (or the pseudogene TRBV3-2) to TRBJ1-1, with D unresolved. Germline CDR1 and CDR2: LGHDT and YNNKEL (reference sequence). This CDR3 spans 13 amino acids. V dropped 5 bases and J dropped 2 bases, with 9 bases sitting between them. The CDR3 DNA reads TGTGCCAGCAGCGGCCACCGCAACACTGAAGCTTTCTTT. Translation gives CASSGHRNTEAFF.

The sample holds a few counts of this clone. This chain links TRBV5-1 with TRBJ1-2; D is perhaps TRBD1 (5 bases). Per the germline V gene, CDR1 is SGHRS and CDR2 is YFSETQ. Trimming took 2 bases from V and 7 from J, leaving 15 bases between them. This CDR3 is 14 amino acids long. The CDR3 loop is CASSFGRGVGGYTF. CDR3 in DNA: TGCGCCAGCAGCTTCGGTCGGGGGGTTGGTGGCTACACCTTC.

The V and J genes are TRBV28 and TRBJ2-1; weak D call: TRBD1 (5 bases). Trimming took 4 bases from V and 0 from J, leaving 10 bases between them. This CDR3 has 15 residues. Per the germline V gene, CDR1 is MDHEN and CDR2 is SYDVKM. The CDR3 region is CASSSGPDSYNEQFF. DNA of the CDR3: TGTGCCAGCAGTTCAGGGCCTGACTCCTACAATGAGCAGTTCTTC.

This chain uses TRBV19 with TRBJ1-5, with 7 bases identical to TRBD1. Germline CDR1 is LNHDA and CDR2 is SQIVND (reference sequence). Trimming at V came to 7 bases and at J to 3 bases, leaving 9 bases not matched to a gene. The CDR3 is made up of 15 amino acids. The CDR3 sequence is CASKDRQGLNQPQHF. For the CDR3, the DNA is TGTGCCAGTAAGGACAGACAGGGTCTCAATCAGCCCCAGCATTTT.

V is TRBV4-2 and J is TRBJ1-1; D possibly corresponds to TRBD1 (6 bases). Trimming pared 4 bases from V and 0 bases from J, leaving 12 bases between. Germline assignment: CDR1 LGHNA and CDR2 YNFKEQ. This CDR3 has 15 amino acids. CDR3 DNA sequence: TGTGCCAGCAGCCCACAGGGTCTCATGAACACTGAAGCTTTCTTT. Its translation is CASSPQGLMNTEAFF.

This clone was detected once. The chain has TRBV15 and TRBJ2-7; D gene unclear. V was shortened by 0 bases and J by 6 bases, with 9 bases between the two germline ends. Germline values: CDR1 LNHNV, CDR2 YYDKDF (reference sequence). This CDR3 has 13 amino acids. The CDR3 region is CATSRDLVSEQYF. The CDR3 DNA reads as TGTGCCACCAGCAGAGATCTTGTGAGCGAGCAGTACTTC.

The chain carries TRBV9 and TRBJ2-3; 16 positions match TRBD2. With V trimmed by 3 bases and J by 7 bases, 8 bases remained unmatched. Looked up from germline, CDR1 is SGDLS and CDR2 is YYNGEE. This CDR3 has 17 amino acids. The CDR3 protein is CASSGGTSGGALNTQYF. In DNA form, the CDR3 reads TGTGCCAGCAGCGGAGGGACTAGCGGGGGGGCCCTTAATACGCAGTATTTT.

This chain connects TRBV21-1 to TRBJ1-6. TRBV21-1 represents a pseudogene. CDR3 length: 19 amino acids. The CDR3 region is CASSKAPLYEVMENSPLHF. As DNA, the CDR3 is TGTGCCAGCAGCAAAGCGCCTTTGTATGAGGTTATGGAGAATTCACCCCTCCACTTT.

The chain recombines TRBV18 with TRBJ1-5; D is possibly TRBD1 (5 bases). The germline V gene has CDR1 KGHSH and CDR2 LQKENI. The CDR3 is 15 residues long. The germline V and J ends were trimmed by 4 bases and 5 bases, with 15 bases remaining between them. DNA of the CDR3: TGTGCCAGCTCACGGGGGGGGAGCTCCGATCAGCCCCAGCATTTT. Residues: CASSRGGSSDQPQHF.

CDR3 region: CASSLSSVVANSPLHF. The DNA of the CDR3 is TGTGCCAGCAGCTTATCGTCTGTTGTGGCAAATTCACCCCTCCACTTT. V usage is TRBV7-8 and J usage is TRBJ1-6; D gene unclear. The CDR3 covers 16 residues. From germline, CDR1 is SGHVS and CDR2 FQNEAQ. Trimming took off 2 bases at V and 7 bases at J, with 15 bases between the two ends.

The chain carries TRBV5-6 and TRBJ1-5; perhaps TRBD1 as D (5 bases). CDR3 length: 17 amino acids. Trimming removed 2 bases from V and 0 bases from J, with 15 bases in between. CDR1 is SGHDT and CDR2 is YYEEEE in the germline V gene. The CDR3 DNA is TGTGCCAGCAGCTTCGGACCAGGGTTTTATAGCAATCAGCCCCAGCATTTT. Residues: CASSFGPGFYSNQPQHF.

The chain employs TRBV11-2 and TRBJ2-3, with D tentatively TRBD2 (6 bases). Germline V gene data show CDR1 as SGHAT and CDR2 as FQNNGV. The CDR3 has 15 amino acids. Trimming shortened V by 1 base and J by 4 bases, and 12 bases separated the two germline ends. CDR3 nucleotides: TGTGCCAGCAGCTTAGGTCTAGCGAAGGCAGATACGCAGTATTTT. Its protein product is CASSLGLAKADTQYF.

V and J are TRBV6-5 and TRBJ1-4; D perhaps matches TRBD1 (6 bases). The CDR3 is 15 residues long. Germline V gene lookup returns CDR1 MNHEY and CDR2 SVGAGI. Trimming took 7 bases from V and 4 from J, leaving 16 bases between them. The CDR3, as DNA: TGTGCCAGCATTCGCGGACAGCTCGTTAATGAAAAACTGTTTTTT. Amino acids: CASIRGQLVNEKLFF.

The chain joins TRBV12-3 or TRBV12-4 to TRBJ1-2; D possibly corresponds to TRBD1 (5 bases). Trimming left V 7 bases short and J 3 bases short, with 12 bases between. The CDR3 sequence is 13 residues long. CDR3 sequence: CASMGRAYYGYTF. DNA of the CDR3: TGTGCCAGCATGGGCAGGGCCTACTATGGCTACACCTTC.

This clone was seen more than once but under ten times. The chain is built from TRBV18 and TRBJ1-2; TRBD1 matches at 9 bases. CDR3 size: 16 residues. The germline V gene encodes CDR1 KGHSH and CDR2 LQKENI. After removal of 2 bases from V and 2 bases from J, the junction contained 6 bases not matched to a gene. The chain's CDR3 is CASSPSPDRGNYGYTF. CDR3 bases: TGTGCCAGCTCACCAAGCCCGGACAGGGGAAACTATGGCTACACCTTC.

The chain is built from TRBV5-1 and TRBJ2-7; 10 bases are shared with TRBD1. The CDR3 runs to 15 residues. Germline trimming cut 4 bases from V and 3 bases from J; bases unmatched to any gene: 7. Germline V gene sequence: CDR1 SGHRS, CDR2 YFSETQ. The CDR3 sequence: CASSPPRTGGYEQYF. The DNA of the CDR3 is TGCGCCAGCAGCCCGCCTCGGACAGGGGGCTACGAGCAGTACTTC.

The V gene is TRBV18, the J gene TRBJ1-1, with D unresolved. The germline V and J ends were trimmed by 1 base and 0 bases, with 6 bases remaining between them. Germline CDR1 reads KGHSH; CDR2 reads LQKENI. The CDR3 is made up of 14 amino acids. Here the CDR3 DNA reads TGTGCCAGCTCACCACAGGGAGTGAACACTGAAGCTTTCTTT. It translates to CASSPQGVNTEAFF.

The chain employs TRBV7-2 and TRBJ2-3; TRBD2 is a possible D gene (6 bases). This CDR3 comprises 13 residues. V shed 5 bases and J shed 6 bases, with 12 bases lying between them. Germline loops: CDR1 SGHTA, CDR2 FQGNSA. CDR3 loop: CASSRELRDTQYF. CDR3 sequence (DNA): TGTGCCAGCAGCCGGGAGCTAAGGGATACGCAGTATTTT.

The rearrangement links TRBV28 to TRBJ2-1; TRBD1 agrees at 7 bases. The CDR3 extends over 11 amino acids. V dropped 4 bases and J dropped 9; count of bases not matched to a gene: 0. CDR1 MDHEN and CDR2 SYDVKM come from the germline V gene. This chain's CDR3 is CASSSGGEQFF. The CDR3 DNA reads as TGTGCCAGCAGTTCAGGGGGTGAGCAGTTCTTC.

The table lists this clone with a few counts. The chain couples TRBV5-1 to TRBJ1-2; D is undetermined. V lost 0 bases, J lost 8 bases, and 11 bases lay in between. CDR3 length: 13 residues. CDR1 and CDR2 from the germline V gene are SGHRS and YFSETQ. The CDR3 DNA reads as TGCGCCAGCAGCTTGGATGTTATGGGCGGCTACACCTTC. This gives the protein CASSLDVMGGYTF.

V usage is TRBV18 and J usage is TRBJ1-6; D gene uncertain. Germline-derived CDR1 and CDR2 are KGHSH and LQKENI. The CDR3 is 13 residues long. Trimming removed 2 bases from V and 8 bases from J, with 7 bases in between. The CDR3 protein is CASSPVGDSPLHF. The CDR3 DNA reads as TGTGCCAGCTCACCAGTGGGAGATTCACCCCTCCACTTT.

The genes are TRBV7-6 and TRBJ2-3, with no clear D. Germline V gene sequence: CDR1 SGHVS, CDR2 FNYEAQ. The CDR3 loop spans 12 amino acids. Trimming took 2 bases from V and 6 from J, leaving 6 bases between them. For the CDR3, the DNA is TGTGCCAGCAGCTTATTTTCTGATACGCAGTATTTT. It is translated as CASSLFSDTQYF.

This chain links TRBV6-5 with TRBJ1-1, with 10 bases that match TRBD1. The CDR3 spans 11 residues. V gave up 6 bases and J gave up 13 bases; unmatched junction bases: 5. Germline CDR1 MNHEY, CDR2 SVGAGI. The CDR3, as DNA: TGTGCCAGCAGATCCGGGACAGGGGATTTCTTT. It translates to CASRSGTGDFF.

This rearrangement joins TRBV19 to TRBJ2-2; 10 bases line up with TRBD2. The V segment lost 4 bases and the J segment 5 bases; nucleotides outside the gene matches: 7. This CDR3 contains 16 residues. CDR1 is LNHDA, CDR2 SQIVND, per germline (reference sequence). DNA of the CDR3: TGTGCCAGTAGTAGGTTAGCGGGAGGTCGGACCGGGGAGCTGTTTTTT. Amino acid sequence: CASSRLAGGRTGELFF.